This T cell receptor beta chain was recovered during a study of blood T cell repertoires in COVID-19. CDR3 length: 16 amino acids. Germline loops: CDR1 SGHRS, CDR2 YFSETQ. Trimming took 2 bases from V and 8 from J, leaving 17 bases between them. Clones were read by immunoSEQ multiplex PCR, and TCRdb kept only the in-frame ones, dropping some. The profile covers more than 60,000 clones, with around 82% appearing a single time and 10% taken by the ten largest. Material for sequencing was peripheral blood. J is TRBJ1-6 and V is TRBV5-1, with D maybe TRBD1 (5 bases). This clonotype was obtained from a man in his sixties with acute or convalescent COVID-19. CDR3 coding DNA: TGCGCCAGCAGCTTTGGGCAGGGCTCTTATGATTCACCCCTCCACTTT. Translating it yields CASSFGQGSYDSPLHF.